A single sample is the source of the 30 T cell receptor beta chains below, sequenced in a study of monozygotic twins with inflammatory bowel disease. TCRdb re-called the 5' RACE reads and catalogs CDR3 proteins one per entry, DNA excluded. Reported are 310,000 or so distinct CDR3 sequences; the ten largest clones contain over 2%. Specimen: blood. The receptors come from a human donor with ulcerative colitis or Crohn's disease, or a healthy co-twin of an affected twin (not recorded which).

This chain links TRBV5-1 with TRBJ2-1; TCRdb designates TRBD1, a call that cannot be tested without DNA. From germline, CDR1 is SGHRS and CDR2 YFSETQ. This CDR3 region has 16 residues. CDR3 sequence: CASSLKRSQGLNEQFF.

J is TRBJ2-1 and V is TRBV18. From germline, CDR1 is KGHSH and CDR2 LQKENI. The CDR3 is made up of 15 amino acids. The CDR3 loop is CASSTGVSSYNEQFF. The full variable domain, its missing parts supplied by reference TRBV18 and TRBJ2-1, is NAGVMQNPRHLVRRRGQEARLRCSPMKGHSHVYWYRQLPEEGLKFMVYLQKENIIDESGMPKERFSAEFPKEGPSILRIQQVVRGDSAAYFCASSTGVSSYNEQFFGPGTRLTVL.

The rearrangement links TRBV6-1 to TRBJ1-3; TCRdb's D call, TRBD1, is unchecked because there is no DNA. Per the germline V gene, CDR1 is MNHNS and CDR2 is SASEGT. The CDR3 spans 14 residues. The CDR3 sequence: CASRDSHSGNTIYF.

J is TRBJ2-7 and V is TRBV6-1; TCRdb names TRBD1, which stays unverified in the absence of DNA. The CDR3 totals 14 residues. Germline lookup yields CDR1 MNHNS and CDR2 SASEGT. CDR3 sequence reads: CASSRDRPGHEQYF.

V usage is TRBV20-1 and J usage is TRBJ2-3; the TCRdb call, TRBD1, lacks DNA for checking. This CDR3 is 15 amino acids long. Germline V CDR1 and CDR2: DFQATT, SNEGSKA (reference sequence). CDR3 in amino acids: CSASVGQGSTDTQYF.

The chain carries TRBV4-1 and TRBJ2-2. CDR3 length: 13 residues. The V gene's germline CDR1 is MGHRA and CDR2 YSYEKL. The CDR3 reads CASSQVSLGELFF.

The genes are TRBV29-1 and TRBJ1-2; TCRdb designates TRBD1, a call that cannot be tested without DNA. Looked up from germline, CDR1 is SQVTM and CDR2 is ANQGSEA. The length of the CDR3 is 14 residues. CDR3: CSVDKDRANYGYTF.

The chain uses TRBV18 and TRBJ1-6; the TRBD1 assignment by TCRdb is unverifiable without DNA. The germline CDR1 and CDR2 sequences are KGHSH and LQKENI. The CDR3 consists of 15 residues. This chain's CDR3 is CASSPVQGSNSPLHF.

The genes are TRBV25-1 and TRBJ1-6; TCRdb designates TRBD1, a call that cannot be tested without DNA. Germline V gene data show CDR1 as MGHDK and CDR2 as SYGVNS. CDR3 length equals 16 residues. CDR3 region: CASSAPFMIGDSPLHF.

The V call is TRBV10-3, the J call TRBJ2-5. CDR3 size: 13 residues. Germline CDR1 is ENHRY and CDR2 is SYGVKD. The CDR3 spells CAISVGYQETQYF.

The chain couples TRBV7-9 to TRBJ2-2. Germline-derived CDR1 and CDR2 are SEHNR and FQNEAQ (reference sequence). CDR3 size: 14 residues. The CDR3 loop is CASSLGVNTGELFF.

The CDR3 loop is CASSPPGQGRNEQFF. The rearrangement uses TRBV19 and TRBJ2-1; TCRdb names TRBD1, which stays unverified in the absence of DNA. Germline CDR1 and CDR2: LNHDA and SQIVND (reference sequence). The CDR3 is 15 residues long.

J is TRBJ2-7 and V is TRBV20-1. Germline CDR1 reads DFQATT; CDR2 reads SNEGSKA (reference sequence). This CDR3 region has 15 residues. CDR3 sequence reads: CSARDVETSTYEQYF.

The chain has TRBV28 and TRBJ1-2. Germline CDR1 is MDHEN and CDR2 is SYDVKM. CDR3 size: 11 residues. CDR3 amino acids: CASRHDYGYTF.

This CDR3 is CASSRPKREQGYTGELFF. The V gene is TRBV5-1, the J gene TRBJ2-2; TCRdb's D call of TRBD2 is untestable without DNA. CDR3 length equals 18 residues. The germline gives CDR1 SGHRS, CDR2 YFSETQ.

This chain connects TRBV5-1 to TRBJ2-3. The germline gives CDR1 SGHRS, CDR2 YFSETQ. This CDR3 comprises 14 residues. CDR3 loop: CASSLATLTDTQYF.

The V and J genes are TRBV5-1 and TRBJ1-2; absent DNA, TCRdb's TRBD1 call cannot be checked. CDR1 and CDR2 (germline): SGHRS, YFSETQ. The CDR3 is made up of 14 amino acids. CDR3 sequence: CASSLGDGYYGYTF.

The genes are TRBV29-1 and TRBJ2-1. The CDR3 consists of 13 residues. Germline lookup yields CDR1 SQVTM and CDR2 ANQGSEA. This CDR3 is CSVFSFIHNEQFF.

The rearrangement joins TRBV5-1 to TRBJ2-1; TCRdb indicates TRBD2, and absent DNA this call remains unverified. CDR3 length equals 13 residues. Germline V CDR1 and CDR2: SGHRS, YFSETQ. The CDR3 reads CASSAGTSGTQFF.

This chain links TRBV6-2 or TRBV6-3 with TRBJ2-3. The CDR3 runs to 12 residues. Looked up from germline, CDR1 is MNHEY and CDR2 is SVGEGT. This CDR3 is CASSYESITQYF.

V and J are TRBV19 and TRBJ1-1; TCRdb's D call of TRBD1 is untestable without DNA. The CDR3 contains 14 residues. Germline assignment: CDR1 LNHDA and CDR2 SQIVND (reference sequence). CDR3 protein: CASSVTGEIGEAFF.

This chain joins TRBV2 and TRBJ2-7; TCRdb picks TRBD2, but there is no DNA to check that call. CDR3 length equals 12 residues. CDR1 and CDR2 (germline): SNHLY, FYNNEI. The CDR3 here is CASYGGAYEQYF.

This chain connects TRBV5-1 to TRBJ2-7. This CDR3 spans 14 amino acids. Per germline, CDR1 SGHRS and CDR2 YFSETQ. The CDR3 sequence is CASRSGDGAYEQYF.

This chain uses TRBV3-1 with TRBJ1-1; without DNA, the TCRdb call of TRBD1 cannot be checked. Looked up from germline, CDR1 is LGHDT and CDR2 is YNNKEL (reference sequence). This CDR3 has 15 amino acids. The CDR3 reads CASSQSGTMNTEAFF.

J is TRBJ2-7 and V is TRBV10-3. Germline lookup yields CDR1 ENHRY and CDR2 SYGVKD. CDR3 length: 12 residues. The CDR3 sequence: CAISETSYEQYF.

The V and J genes are TRBV2 and TRBJ1-2. CDR1 and CDR2 from the germline V gene are SNHLY and FYNNEI. The CDR3 has 16 amino acids. CDR3 sequence: CASNAWQGLANYGYTF.

The chain joins TRBV5-1 to TRBJ2-7. The CDR3 is made up of 12 amino acids. Looked up from germline, CDR1 is SGHRS and CDR2 is YFSETQ. The chain's CDR3 is CASSVGSYEQYF.

The rearrangement uses TRBV15 and TRBJ2-7. CDR3 size: 16 residues. CDR1 is LNHNV, CDR2 YYDKDF, per germline (reference sequence). This chain's CDR3 is CATSRDPAGPYYEQYF.

This rearrangement joins TRBV7-2 to TRBJ2-3; TCRdb picks TRBD1, but there is no DNA to check that call. The CDR3 has 14 residues. CDR1 is SGHTA, CDR2 FQGNSA, per germline. CDR3 sequence reads: CASSLGTGTDTQYF.

V is TRBV6-5 and J is TRBJ2-1; TCRdb's assignment of TRBD1 cannot be checked, as there is no DNA. Germline V gene lookup returns CDR1 MNHEY and CDR2 SVGAGI. This CDR3 contains 15 residues. CDR3 protein: CASSYSREIDNEQFF.